The clone carrying this T cell receptor (beta chain) was detected a few times. The antigen remains undetermined. The data were obtained in a study of OX40 agonist ivuxolimab in advanced cancers. Study background: Patients were dosed with the agonistic anti-OX40 (CD134) antibody ivuxolimab. A male proportion of under 90% was recorded, with mean age around 64 years and range about 23 to 80. Findings and caveats of the study: The average count of expanded clones was higher among CD8+ T cells than among CD4+.

TCRdb's table, derived via immunoSEQ multiplex PCR, lists solely in-frame clones and lacks some. Altogether 22,000 or so clones are present, 80% to 90% being singletons, with the ten largest covering 29%. The study sampled blood at baseline, cycle 4 day 1, and cycle 7 day 1. The clonotype originates from an adult with an advanced solid tumor such as melanoma, head and neck, liver or kidney cancer. Source: CD4+ or CD8+ T cells sorted from blood, taken in a trial of the OX40 agonist ivuxolimab.

In nucleotides, the CDR3 is TGTGCCAGCAGTTCGGAAAGGCATCAGCCCCAGCATTTT. This sequence encodes CASSSERHQPQHF. The chain combines TRBV6-6 with TRBJ1-5, with no clear D. V lost 4 bases to trimming and J lost 5 bases, with 9 bases between them. The CDR3 has 13 residues. Germline CDR1 reads MNHNY; CDR2 reads SVGAGI (reference sequence).